The clone carrying this T cell receptor (beta chain) has only a few counts. Antigen unknown. V was shortened by 3 bases and J by 3 bases, with 19 bases between the two germline ends. CDR3 length equals 16 residues. CDR1 and CDR2 (germline): DFQATT, SNEGSKA (reference sequence). Preparation of the TCRbeta library used unique molecular identifiers. TCRdb analysed the PCR reads with MiXCR anew, one entry per CDR3 protein. Here the sample spans about 580,000 distinct CDR3 sequences, roughly 24% being singletons. These data belong to a study of T-cell reconstitution after alpha-beta-depleted transplantation in children. Study results and limitations: Diversity and T-cell counts at one year after transplant derived mostly from new T cells. Several hundred graft clones that had expanded were reportedly the source of alpha-beta T cells about two months after transplant. Diversity of TCRbeta at day 60 was high in some patients, arising from surviving recipient T cells and thymic progenitors.

The sequenced sample was PBMCs, mostly from graft donor cells, obtained 360 days after TCRalphabeta/CD19-depleted stem cell transplant. The J gene is TRBJ2-3, the V gene TRBV20-1, with D perhaps being TRBD1 or TRBD2 (5 bases each). The receptor comes from a boy younger than two who had a stem cell transplant for acute myeloid leukemia, so the T cells may come from the graft donor. CDR3 sequence reads: CSASSDLGVWTDTQYF. The CDR3 DNA follows: TGCAGTGCTAGCTCCGACTTGGGGGTATGGACAGATACGCAGTATTTT.